One sample yielded the 5 T cell receptor beta chains listed below, sequenced in a study of blood T cells in healthy people across ages. The use of a sample-barcoded 5' primer and a J-beta primer mix characterized a second PCR of roughly 6 to 11 cycles. TCRdb processed the 5' RACE reads anew with MiXCR; each CDR3 protein has one entry. The sample lists about 650,000 distinct CDR3 sequences, roughly half seen once, with roughly 14% in the top ten. The sample was blood. All receptors come from a woman of 80 years or more in good health.

There are many counts of this clonotype. This chain links TRBV7-2 with TRBJ2-3; no clear D gene. In germline, CDR1 is SGHTA, CDR2 FQGNSA. V was cut by 5 bases and J by 0 bases, with 12 bases left in between. CDR3 size: 15 residues. DNA of the CDR3: TGTGCCAGCAGCGCGTGGACGCCTAGCACAGATACGCAGTATTTT. Its translation is CASSAWTPSTDTQYF.

Concerning this clonotype itself: A much bigger clone sits one base away, suggesting this may be a read error. The V gene is TRBV4-2, the J gene TRBJ2-5, with D perhaps TRBD1 (5 bases). The CDR3 contains 15 residues. Trimming stripped 1 base from V and 11 bases from J, with 20 bases between. CDR1 LGHNA and CDR2 YNFKEQ come from the germline V gene. CDR3 nucleotides: TGTGCCAGCAGCCAAGTTGGTCAGGGTGGCGATGAGCAGTACTTC. Its protein product is CASSQVGQGGDEQYF.

This clonotype has more than one count but fewer than ten. A clone one base away is much larger, so this may be a read error. The chain uses TRBV5-1 and TRBJ2-5, with 11 bases that match TRBD2. This CDR3 spans 15 amino acids. Per the germline V gene, CDR1 is SGHRS and CDR2 is YFSETQ. V gave up 4 bases and J gave up 11 bases; unmatched junction bases: 13. The CDR3 sequence is CASSLRLAGFNEQYF. The DNA of the CDR3 is TGCGCCAGCAGCCTCCGACTAGCGGGGTTCAATGAGCAGTACTTC. Filled out from reference TRBV5-1 and TRBJ2-5, the complete variable domain reads KAGVTQTPRYLIKTRGQQVTLSCSPISGHRSVSWYQQTPGQGLQFLFEYFSETQRNKGNFPGRFSGRQFSNSRSEMNVSTLELGDSALYLCASSLRLAGFNEQYFGPGTRLLVL.

This clonotype was observed a single time. The chain has TRBV6-6 and TRBJ2-1; 7 bases align to TRBD1. The J segment lost 3 bases and the V segment lost 8 bases, leaving 7 bases of the junction unmatched. The CDR3 is made up of 14 amino acids. CDR1 is MNHNY, CDR2 SVGAGI, per germline (reference sequence). The CDR3 loop is CASRKRQGYNEQFF. CDR3 coding DNA: TGTGCCAGCCGTAAAAGACAGGGCTACAATGAGCAGTTCTTC.

This clonotype was counted ten times or more. The chain recombines TRBV27 with TRBJ2-7, with TRBD2 matching over 9 bases. The germline V gene encodes CDR1 MNHEY and CDR2 SMNVEV (reference sequence). J lost 4 bases, V lost 5 bases, and 6 bases had no gene match. The CDR3 has 14 amino acids. The CDR3 here is CASSRRGREYEQYF. The CDR3 region has the DNA TGTGCCAGCAGTAGGCGCGGGAGGGAATACGAGCAGTACTTC.